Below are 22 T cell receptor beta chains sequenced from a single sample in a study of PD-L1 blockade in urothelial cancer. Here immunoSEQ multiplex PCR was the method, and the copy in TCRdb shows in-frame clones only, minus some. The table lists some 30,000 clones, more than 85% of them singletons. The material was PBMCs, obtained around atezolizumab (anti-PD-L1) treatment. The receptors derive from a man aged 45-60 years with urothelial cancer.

CDR3 sequence: CASSLDGRALTQYF. CDR3 nucleotide sequence: TGTGCCAGCAGCTTAGATGGGCGGGCTTTGACCCAGTACTTC. The chain employs TRBV11-2 and TRBJ2-5; D might be TRBD2 (5 bases). CDR3 size: 14 residues. Per the germline V gene, CDR1 is SGHAT and CDR2 is FQNNGV. The V gene lost 0 bases and the J gene lost 7 bases, with 12 bases spanning the gap. Drawing the rest from reference TRBV11-2 and TRBJ2-5, the complete variable domain is EAGVAQSPRYKIIEKRQSVAFWCNPISGHATLYWYQQILGQGPKLLIQFQNNGVVDDSQLPKDRFSAERLKGVDSTLKIQPAKLEDSAVYLCASSLDGRALTQYFGPGTRLLVL.

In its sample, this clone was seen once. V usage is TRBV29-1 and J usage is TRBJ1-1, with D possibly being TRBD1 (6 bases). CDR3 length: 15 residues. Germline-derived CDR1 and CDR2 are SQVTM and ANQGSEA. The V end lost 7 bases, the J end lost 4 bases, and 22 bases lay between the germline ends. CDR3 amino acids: CSAYGQPPPGTEAFF. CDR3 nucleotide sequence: TGCAGCGCCTACGGACAGCCACCCCCCGGCACTGAAGCTTTCTTT.

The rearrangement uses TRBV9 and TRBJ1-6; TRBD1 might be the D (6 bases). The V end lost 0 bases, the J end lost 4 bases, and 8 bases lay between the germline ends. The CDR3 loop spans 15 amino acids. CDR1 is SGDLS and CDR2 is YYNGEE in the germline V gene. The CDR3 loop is CASSVGQGYNSPLHF. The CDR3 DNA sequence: TGTGCCAGCAGCGTAGGTCAGGGGTATAATTCACCCCTCCACTTT.

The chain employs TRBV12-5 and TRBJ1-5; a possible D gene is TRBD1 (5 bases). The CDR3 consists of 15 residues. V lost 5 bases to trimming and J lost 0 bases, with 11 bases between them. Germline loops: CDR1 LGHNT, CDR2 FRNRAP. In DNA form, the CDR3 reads TGTGCTAGTGGTCCCTTCAGGGATAGCAATCAGCCCCAGCATTTT. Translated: CASGPFRDSNQPQHF.

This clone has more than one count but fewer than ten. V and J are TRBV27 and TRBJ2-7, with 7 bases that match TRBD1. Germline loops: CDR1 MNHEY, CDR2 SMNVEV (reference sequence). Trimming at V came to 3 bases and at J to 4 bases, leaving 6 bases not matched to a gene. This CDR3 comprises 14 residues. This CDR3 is CASSLTGTLYEQYF. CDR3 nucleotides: TGTGCCAGCAGTTTGACAGGGACATTATACGAGCAGTACTTC.

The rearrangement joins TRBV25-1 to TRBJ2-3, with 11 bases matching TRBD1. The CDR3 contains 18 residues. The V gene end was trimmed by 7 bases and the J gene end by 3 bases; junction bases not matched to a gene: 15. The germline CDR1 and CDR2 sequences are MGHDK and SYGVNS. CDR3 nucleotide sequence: TGTGCCAGCACGCCCGGGACAGGGGGGATCGTGGGGACAGATACGCAGTATTTT. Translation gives CASTPGTGGIVGTDTQYF. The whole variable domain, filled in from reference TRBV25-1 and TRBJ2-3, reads EADIYQTPRYLVIGTGKKITLECSQTMGHDKMYWYQQDPGMELHLIHYSYGVNSTEKGDLSSESTVSRIRTEHFPLTLESARPSHTSQYLCASTPGTGGIVGTDTQYFGPGTRLTVL.

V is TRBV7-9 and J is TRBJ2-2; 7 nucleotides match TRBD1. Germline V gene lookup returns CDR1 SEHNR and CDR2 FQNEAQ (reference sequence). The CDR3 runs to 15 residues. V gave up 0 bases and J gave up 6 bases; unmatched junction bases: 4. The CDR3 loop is CASSLAFQGAGELFF. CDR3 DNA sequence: TGTGCCAGCAGCTTAGCGTTTCAGGGGGCCGGGGAGCTGTTTTTT.

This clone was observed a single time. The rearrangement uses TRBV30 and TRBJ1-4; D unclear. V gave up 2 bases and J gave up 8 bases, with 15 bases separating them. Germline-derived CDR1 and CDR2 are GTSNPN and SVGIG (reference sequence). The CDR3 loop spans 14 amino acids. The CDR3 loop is CAWSPAGILEKLFF. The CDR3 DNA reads TGTGCCTGGAGTCCCGCGGGTATTTTGGAAAAACTGTTTTTT.

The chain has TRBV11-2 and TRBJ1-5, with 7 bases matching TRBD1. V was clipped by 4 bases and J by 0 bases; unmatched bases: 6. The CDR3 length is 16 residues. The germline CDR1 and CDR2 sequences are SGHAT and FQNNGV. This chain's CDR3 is CASSYGTDYSNQPQHF. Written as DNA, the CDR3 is TGTGCCAGCAGCTACGGGACAGACTATAGCAATCAGCCCCAGCATTTT.

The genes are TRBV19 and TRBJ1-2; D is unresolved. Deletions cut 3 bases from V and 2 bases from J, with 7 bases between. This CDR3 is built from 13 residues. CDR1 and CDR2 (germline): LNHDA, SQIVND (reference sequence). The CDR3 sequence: CASSISENYGYTF. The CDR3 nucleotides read TGTGCCAGTAGTATCTCAGAAAACTATGGCTACACCTTC.

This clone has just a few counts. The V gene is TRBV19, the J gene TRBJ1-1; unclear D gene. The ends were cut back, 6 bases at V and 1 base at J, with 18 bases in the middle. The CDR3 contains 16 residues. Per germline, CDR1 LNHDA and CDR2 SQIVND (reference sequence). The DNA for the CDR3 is TGTGCCAGTAGCGCCATCCTCGTGGAGACGAACACTGAAGCTTTCTTT. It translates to CASSAILVETNTEAFF.

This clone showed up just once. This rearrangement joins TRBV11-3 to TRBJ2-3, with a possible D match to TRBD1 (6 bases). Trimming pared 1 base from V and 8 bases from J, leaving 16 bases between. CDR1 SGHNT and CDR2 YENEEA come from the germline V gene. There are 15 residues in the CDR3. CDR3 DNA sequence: TGTGCCAGCAGCTTAGGAGGGGGTCTCGAGTTTACGCAGTATTTT. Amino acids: CASSLGGGLEFTQYF.

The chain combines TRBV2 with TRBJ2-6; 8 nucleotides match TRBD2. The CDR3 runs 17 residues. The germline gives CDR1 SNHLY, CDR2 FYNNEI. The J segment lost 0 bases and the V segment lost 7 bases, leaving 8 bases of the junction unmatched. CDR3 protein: CASKSGLGVSGANVLTF. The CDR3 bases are TGTGCCAGCAAATCGGGACTAGGAGTCTCTGGGGCCAACGTCCTGACTTTC. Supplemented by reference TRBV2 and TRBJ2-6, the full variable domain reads EPEVTQTPSHQVTQMGQEVILRCVPISNHLYFYWYRQILGQKVEFLVSFYNNEISEKSEIFDDQFSVERPDGSNFTLKIRSTKLEDSAMYFCASKSGLGVSGANVLTFGAGSRLTVL.

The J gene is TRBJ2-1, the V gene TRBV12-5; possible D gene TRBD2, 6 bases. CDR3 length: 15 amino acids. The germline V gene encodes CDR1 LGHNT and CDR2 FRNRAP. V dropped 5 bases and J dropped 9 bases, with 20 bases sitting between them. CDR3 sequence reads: CASGPRDWEYGEQFF. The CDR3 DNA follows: TGTGCTAGTGGTCCCCGGGACTGGGAATACGGTGAGCAGTTCTTC.

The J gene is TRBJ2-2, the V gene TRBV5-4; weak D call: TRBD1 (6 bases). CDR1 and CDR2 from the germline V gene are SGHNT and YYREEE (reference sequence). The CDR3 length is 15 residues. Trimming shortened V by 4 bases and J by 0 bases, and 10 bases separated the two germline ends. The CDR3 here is CASSPDSANTGELFF. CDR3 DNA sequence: TGTGCCAGCAGCCCGGACAGCGCGAACACCGGGGAGCTGTTTTTT.

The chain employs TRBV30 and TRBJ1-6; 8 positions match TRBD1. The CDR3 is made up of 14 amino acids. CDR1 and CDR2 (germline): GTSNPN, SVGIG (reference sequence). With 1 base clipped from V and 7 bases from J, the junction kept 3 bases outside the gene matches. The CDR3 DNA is TGTGCCTGGAGTGGCGGACAGGGAAATTCACCCCTCCACTTT. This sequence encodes CAWSGGQGNSPLHF. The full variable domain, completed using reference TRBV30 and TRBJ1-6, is SQTIHQWPATLVQPVGSPLSLECTVEGTSNPNLYWYRQAAGRGLQLLFYSVGIGQISSEVPQNLSASRPQDRQFILSSKKLLLSDSGFYLCAWSGGQGNSPLHFGNGTRLTVT.

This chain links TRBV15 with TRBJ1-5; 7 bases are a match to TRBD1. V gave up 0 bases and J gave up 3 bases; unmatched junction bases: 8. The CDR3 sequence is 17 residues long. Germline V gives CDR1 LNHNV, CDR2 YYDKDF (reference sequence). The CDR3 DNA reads TGTGCCACCAGCAGAGATGAGAGCAGGGGGGCCAATCAGCCCCAGCATTTT. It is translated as CATSRDESRGANQPQHF.

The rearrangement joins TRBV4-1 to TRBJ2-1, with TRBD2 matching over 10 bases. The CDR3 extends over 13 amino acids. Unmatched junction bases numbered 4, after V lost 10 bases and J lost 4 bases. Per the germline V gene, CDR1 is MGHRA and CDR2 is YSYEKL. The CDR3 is CATGTSVYNEQFF. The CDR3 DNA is TGCGCCACCGGGACTAGCGTGTACAATGAGCAGTTCTTC.

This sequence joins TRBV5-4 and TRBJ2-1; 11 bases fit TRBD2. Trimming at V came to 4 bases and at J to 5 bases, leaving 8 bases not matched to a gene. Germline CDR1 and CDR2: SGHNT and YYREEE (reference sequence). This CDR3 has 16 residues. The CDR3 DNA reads TGTGCCAGCAGCGCGGGGACTAGCGGTCTCCACAATGAGCAGTTCTTC. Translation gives CASSAGTSGLHNEQFF.

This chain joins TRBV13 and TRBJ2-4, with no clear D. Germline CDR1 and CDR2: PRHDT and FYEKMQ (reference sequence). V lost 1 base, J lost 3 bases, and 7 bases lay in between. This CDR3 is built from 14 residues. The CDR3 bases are TGTGCCAGCAGCTTAGCGGTCATCAAAAACATTCAGTACTTC. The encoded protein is CASSLAVIKNIQYF.

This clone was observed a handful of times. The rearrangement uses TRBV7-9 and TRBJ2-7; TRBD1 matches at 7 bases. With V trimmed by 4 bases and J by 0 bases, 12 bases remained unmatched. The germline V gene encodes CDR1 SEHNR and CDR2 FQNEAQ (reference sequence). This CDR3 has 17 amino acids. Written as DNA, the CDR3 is TGTGCCAGCAGCTCCTACTCAGACAGGGCCTACTCCTACGAGCAGTACTTC. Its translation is CASSSYSDRAYSYEQYF.

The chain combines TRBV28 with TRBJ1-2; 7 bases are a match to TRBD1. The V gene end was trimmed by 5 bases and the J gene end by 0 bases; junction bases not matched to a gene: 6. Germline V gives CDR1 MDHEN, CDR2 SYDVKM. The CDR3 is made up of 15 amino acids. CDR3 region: CASSEYRGANYGYTF. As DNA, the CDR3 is TGTGCCAGCAGTGAATACAGGGGCGCTAACTATGGCTACACCTTC.